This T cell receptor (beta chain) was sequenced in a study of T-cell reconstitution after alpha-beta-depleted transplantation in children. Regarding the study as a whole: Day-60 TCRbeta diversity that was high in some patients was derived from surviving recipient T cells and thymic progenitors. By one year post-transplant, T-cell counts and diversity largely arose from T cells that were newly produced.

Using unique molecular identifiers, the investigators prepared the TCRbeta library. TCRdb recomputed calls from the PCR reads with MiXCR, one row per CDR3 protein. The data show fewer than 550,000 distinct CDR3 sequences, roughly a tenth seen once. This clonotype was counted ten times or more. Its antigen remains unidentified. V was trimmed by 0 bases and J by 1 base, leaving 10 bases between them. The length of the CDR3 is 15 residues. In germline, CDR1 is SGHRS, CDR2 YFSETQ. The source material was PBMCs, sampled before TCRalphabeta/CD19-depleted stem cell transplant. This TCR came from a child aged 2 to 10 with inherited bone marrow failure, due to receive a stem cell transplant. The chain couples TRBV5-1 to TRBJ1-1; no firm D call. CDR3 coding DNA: TGCGCCAGCAGCTTGGGGGTCCTAAGGAACACTGAAGCTTTCTTT. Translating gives CASSLGVLRNTEAFF.